The clone carrying this TCR beta chain appeared a single time. Its antigen is as yet unknown. Unsorted PBMCs provided DNA that was sequenced on ten immunoSEQ deep assay plates. Original processing methods: ImmunoSEQ only sent back junction sequences with no quality scores, so filtering was done differently. Some clones are missing from TCRdb's copy, which holds only in-frame ones; the method was immunoSEQ multiplex PCR. The V and J calls and clone size were taken over from that table, and D and trimming were inferred from the DNA. The data contain about 490,000 clones, 70% to 85% of them singletons. The entry originates in a study of shared clonotypes between healthy human individuals. With unsorted samples, genomic DNA was obtained from approximately 96 million PBMCs. Trimming cost V 6 bases and J 2 bases; bases outside gene matches: 9. Germline CDR1 reads SGHRS; CDR2 reads YFSETQ. This CDR3 has 16 amino acids.

Study-wide results and limits: Limitation of the genetic and exposure-history diversity represented came from the few donors.

Sequencing input: PBMCs. The TCR was taken from a woman aged 40 to 49 in good health. Some clones in this sample may be carry-over from other donors' samples. This chain connects TRBV5-1 to TRBJ2-3, with 10 bases that match TRBD2. The CDR3 protein is CASNPSLAGYTDTQYF. The DNA for the CDR3 is TGCGCCAGCAACCCATCACTAGCGGGATACACAGATACGCAGTATTTT.